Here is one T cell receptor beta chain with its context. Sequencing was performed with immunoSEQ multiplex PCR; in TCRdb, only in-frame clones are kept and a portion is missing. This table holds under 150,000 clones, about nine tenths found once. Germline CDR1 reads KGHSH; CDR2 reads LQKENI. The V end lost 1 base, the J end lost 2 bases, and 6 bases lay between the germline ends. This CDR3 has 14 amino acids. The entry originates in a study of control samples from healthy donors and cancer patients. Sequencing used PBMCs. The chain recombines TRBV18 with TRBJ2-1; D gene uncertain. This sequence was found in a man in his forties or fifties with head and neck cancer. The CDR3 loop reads CASSPLGTYNEQFF. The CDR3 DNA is TGTGCCAGCTCACCACTCGGAACCTACAATGAGCAGTTCTTC.